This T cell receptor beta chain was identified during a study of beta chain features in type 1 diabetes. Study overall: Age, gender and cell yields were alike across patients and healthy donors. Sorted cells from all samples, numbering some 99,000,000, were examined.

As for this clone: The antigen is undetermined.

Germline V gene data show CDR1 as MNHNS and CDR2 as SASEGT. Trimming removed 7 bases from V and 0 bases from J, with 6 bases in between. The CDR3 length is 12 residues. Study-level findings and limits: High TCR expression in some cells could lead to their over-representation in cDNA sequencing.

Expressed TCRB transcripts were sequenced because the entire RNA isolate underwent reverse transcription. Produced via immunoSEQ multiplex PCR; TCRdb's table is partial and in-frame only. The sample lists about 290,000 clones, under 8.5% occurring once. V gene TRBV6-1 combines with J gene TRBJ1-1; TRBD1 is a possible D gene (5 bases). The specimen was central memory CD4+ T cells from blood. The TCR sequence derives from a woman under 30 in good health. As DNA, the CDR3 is TGTGCCAGCATCAGGGTGAACACTGAAGCTTTCTTT. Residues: CASIRVNTEAFF.